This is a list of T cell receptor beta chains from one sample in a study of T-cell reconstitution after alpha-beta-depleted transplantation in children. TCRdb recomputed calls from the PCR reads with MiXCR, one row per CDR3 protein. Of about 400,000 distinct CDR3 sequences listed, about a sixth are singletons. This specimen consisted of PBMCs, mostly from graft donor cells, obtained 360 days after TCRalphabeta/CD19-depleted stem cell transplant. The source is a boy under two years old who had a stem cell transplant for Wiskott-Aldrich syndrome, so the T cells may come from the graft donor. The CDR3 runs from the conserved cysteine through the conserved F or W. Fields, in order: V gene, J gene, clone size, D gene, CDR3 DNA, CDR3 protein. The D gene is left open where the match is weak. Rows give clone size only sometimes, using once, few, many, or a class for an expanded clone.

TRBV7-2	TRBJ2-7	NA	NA	TGTGCCAGCAGCTTGGTTTGCGGCTACGAGCAGTACTTC	CASSLVCGYEQYF
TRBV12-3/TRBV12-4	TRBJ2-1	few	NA	TGTGCCAGCAGTTTAGGAGCTCCTGAGCAGTTCTTC	CASSLGAPEQFF
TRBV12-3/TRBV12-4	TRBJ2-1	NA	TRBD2	TGTGCCAGCAGAGGACTAGCGGGAGTACCCAATAATGAGCAGTTCTTC	CASRGLAGVPNNEQFF
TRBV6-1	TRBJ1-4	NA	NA	TGTGCCAGCAGTGACAGGCCTACTAATGAAAAACTGTTTTTT	CASSDRPTNEKLFF
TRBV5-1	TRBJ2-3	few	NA	TGCGCCAGCGCGACTAGCACAGATACGCAGTATTTT	CASATSTDTQYF
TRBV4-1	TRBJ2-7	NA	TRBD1	TGCGCCAGCAGCGCACCCGGGACAGGAAGGTCCTACGAGCAGTACTTC	CASSAPGTGRSYEQYF
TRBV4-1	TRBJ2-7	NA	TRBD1	TGCGCCAGCAGCCACCGGGACAGGGGTTACGAGCAGTACTTC	CASSHRDRGYEQYF
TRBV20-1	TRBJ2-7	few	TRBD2	TGCAGTGCTAGAGATCAGGGGCGGCTAGCGGGGGGGAGCTCCTACGAGCAGTACTTC	CSARDQGRLAGGSSYEQYF
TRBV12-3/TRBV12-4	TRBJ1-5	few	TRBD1	TGTGCCAGCAGTTTAGTACAGGGGATGGGTCAGCCCCAGCATTTT	CASSLVQGMGQPQHF
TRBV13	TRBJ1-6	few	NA	TGTGCCAGCAGCCCGGAGAATTCACCCCTCCACTTT	CASSPENSPLHF
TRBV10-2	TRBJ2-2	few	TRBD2	TGCGCCAGCAGTGTACTAGCGGGAGGCCTTGGGGCCGGGGAGCTGTTTTTT	CASSVLAGGLGAGELFF
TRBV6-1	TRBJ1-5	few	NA	TGTGCCAGCAGCCTTGTTGTGGGCTGGGGCTCCCAGCATTTT	CASSLVVGWGSQHF
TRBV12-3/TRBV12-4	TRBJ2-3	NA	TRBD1	TGTGCCAGCAGCCGACGACAGGGGTCAGATACGCAGTATTTT	CASSRRQGSDTQYF
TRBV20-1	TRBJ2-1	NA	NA	TGCAGTGCCAAACCTACTTCCTACAATGAGCAGTTCTTC	CSAKPTSYNEQFF
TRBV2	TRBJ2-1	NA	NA	TGTGCCAGCAGTTGGATCAGTGAGCAGTTCTTC	CASSWISEQFF
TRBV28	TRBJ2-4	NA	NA	TGTGCCAGCAGTTTACAGGGGCTGTCCAAAAACATTCAGTACTTC	CASSLQGLSKNIQYF
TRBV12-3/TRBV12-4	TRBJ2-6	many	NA	TGTGCCAGCAGCTTCCCCTCTGGGGCCAACGTCCTGACTTTC	CASSFPSGANVLTF
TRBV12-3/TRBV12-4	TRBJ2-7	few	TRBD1	TGTGCCAGCAAGCGGGACAGGGGAACCTACGAGCAGTACTTC	CASKRDRGTYEQYF
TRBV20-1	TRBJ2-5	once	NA	TGCAGTGCTAGCGGCCAAGGCAGAGGGCAAGAGACCCAGTACTTC	CSASGQGRGQETQYF
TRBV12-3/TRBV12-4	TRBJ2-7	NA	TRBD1	TGTGCCAGCAGTCCCCGGGACAGGGGGCAGGACGAGCAGTACTTC	CASSPRDRGQDEQYF
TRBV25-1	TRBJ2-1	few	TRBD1	TGTGCCAGCAGTGCCAGACAGGGGTTAAAATATGAGCAGTTCTTC	CASSARQGLKYEQFF
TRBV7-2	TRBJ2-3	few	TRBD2	TGTGCCAGTAGGAGTTGGATAGCGGGGGGAACAGATACGCAGTATTTT	CASRSWIAGGTDTQYF
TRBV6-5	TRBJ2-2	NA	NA	TGTGCCAGCAGTTACGGGCCCTTTCAGCGATCGAGGCCCGGGGAGCTGTTTTTT	CASSYGPFQRSRPGELFF
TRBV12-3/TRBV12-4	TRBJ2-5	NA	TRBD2	TGTGCCAGCACCGCGGGACTAGCGGGGGAGACCCAGTACTTC	CASTAGLAGETQYF
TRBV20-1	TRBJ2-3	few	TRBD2	TGCAGTGGGAATCATAGACTAGCGGGAGGGCCTCACGCGTATTTT	CSGNHRLAGGPHAYF
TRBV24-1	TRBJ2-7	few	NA	TGTGCCACCAGCGGGCGTCTAGACGGGAACGAGCAGTACTTC	CATSGRLDGNEQYF
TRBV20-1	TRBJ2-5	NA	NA	TGCAGTGCTGCCTCCGCGGGGGAGACCCAGTACTTC	CSAASAGETQYF
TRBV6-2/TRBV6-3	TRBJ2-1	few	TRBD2	TGTGCCAGCAGAAGAAGCGGGAGGGGTAATGAGCAGTTCTTC	CASRRSGRGNEQFF
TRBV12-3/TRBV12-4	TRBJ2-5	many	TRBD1	TGTGCCAGCAGAAGGACAGGTCAAGAGACCCAGTACTTC	CASRRTGQETQYF
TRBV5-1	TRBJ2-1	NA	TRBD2	TGCGCCAGCAGCCGCCGGGCGGGAGGGTCCTACAATGAGCAGTTCTTC	CASSRRAGGSYNEQFF